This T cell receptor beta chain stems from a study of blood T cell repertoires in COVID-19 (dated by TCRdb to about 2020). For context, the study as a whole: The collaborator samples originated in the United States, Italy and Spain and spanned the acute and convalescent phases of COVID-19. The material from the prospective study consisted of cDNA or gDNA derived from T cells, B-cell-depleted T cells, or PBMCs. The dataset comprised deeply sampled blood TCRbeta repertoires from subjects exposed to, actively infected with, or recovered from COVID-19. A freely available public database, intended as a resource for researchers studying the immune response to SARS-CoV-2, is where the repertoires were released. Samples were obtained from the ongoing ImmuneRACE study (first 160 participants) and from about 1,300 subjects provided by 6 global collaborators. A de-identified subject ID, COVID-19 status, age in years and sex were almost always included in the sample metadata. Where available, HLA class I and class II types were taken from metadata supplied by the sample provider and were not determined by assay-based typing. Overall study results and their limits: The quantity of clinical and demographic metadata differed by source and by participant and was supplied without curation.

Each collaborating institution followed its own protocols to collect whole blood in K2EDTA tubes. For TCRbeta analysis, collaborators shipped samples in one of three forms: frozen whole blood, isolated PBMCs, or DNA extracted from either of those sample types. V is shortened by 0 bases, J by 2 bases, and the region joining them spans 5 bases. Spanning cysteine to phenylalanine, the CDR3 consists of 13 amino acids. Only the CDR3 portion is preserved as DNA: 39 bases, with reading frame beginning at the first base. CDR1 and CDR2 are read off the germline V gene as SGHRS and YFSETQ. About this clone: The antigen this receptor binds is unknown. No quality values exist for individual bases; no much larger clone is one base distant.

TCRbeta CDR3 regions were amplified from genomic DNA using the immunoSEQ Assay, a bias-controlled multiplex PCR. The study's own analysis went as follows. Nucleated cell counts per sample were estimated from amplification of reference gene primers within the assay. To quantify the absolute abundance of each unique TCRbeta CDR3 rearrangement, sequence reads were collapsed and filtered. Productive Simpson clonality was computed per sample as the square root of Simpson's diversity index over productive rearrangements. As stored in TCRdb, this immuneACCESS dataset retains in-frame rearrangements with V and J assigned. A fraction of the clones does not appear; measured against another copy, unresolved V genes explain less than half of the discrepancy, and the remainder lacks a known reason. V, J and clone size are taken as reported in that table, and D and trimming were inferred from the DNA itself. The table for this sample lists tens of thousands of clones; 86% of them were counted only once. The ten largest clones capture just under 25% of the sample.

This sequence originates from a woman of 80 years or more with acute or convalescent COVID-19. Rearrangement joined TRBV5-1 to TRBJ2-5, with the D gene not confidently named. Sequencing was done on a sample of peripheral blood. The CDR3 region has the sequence CASSLGPQETQYF. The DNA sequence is TGCGCCAGCAGCTTGGGGCCTCAAGAGACCCAGTACTTC.